Listed here are 28 T cell receptor beta chains from one sample, sequenced in a study of T-cell reconstitution after alpha-beta-depleted transplantation in children. Unique molecular identifiers were used to barcode this TCRbeta library. TCRdb called the PCR reads again in MiXCR, with one record for every CDR3 protein. Of about 440,000 distinct CDR3 sequences listed, roughly 44% were seen once; the top ten hold about 30%. The sample in question was PBMCs, obtained before TCRalphabeta/CD19-depleted stem cell transplant. These receptors were collected from a girl aged 2-10 years with aplastic anemia, due to receive a stem cell transplant.

V usage is TRBV29-1 and J usage is TRBJ2-5; TRBD1 matches at 7 bases. The J segment lost 5 bases and the V segment lost 0 bases, leaving 6 bases of the junction unmatched. This CDR3 region has 14 residues. CDR1 and CDR2 from the germline V gene are SQVTM and ANQGSEA. The CDR3 sequence: CSVEDRGLPETQYF. CDR3 DNA: TGCAGCGTTGAAGATAGGGGGCTCCCGGAGACCCAGTACTTC.

This chain joins TRBV5-4 and TRBJ2-3; 13 bases fit TRBD2. The CDR3 consists of 17 residues. The germline V gene encodes CDR1 SGHNT and CDR2 YYREEE (reference sequence). V lost 4 bases and J lost 1; bases outside the gene matches: 6. Here the CDR3 reads CASSPWTSGSGTDTQYF. The CDR3 DNA sequence: TGTGCCAGCAGCCCGTGGACTAGCGGGAGCGGCACAGATACGCAGTATTTT.

The V and J genes are TRBV6-1 and TRBJ2-6; 12 positions match TRBD1. Germline-derived CDR1 and CDR2 are MNHNS and SASEGT. This CDR3 spans 17 amino acids. J was trimmed by 1 base and V by 6 bases; bases with no gene match: 4. In DNA form, the CDR3 reads TGTGCCAGCAGGATGGGACAGGGGGCATCTGGGGCCAACGTCCTGACTTTC. Translated: CASRMGQGASGANVLTF.

This clonotype was picked up a small number of times. This chain connects TRBV28 to TRBJ2-1, with D perhaps being TRBD1 or TRBD2 (5 bases each). The CDR3 contains 15 residues. CDR1 is MDHEN and CDR2 is SYDVKM in the germline V gene. Trimming took 3 bases from V and 0 from J, leaving 9 bases between them. This CDR3 is CASSFEGPSYNEQFF. In DNA form, the CDR3 reads TGTGCCAGCAGTTTTGAGGGGCCCTCCTACAATGAGCAGTTCTTC.

In this sample, this clonotype turned up a few times. V usage is TRBV3-1 and J usage is TRBJ2-2, with D perhaps matching TRBD1 or TRBD2 (5 bases each). CDR3 length: 15 residues. Germline loops: CDR1 LGHDT, CDR2 YNNKEL (reference sequence). Trimming shortened V by 1 base and J by 1 base, and 7 bases separated the two germline ends. CDR3 DNA: TGTGCCAGCAGCCAAGTTGGGGGGAACACCGGGGAGCTGTTTTTT. Amino acids: CASSQVGGNTGELFF.

The chain is built from TRBV29-1 and TRBJ1-1; unclear D gene. The CDR3 extends over 15 amino acids. Trimming took off 5 bases at V and 7 bases at J, with 23 bases between the two ends. The germline V gene has CDR1 SQVTM and CDR2 ANQGSEA. For the CDR3, the DNA is TGCAGCGTTCACTCCCGACGGCAGTTCGTCGGTGAAGCTTTCTTT. As protein: CSVHSRRQFVGEAFF.

The V and J genes are TRBV6-5 and TRBJ2-7, with 7 bases lining up with TRBD1. Per the germline V gene, CDR1 is MNHEY and CDR2 is SVGAGI. The CDR3 loop spans 15 amino acids. J lost 4 bases, V lost 0 bases, and 6 bases had no gene match. In DNA form, the CDR3 reads TGTGCCAGCAGTTACTCTTGGTCCAGGGGGTACGAGCAGTACTTC. It is translated as CASSYSWSRGYEQYF.

The chain has TRBV19 and TRBJ1-5; tentatively, D is TRBD1 (5 bases). Germline V lookup: CDR1 LNHDA, CDR2 SQIVND (reference sequence). The CDR3 has 15 amino acids. Trimming took 5 bases from V and 2 from J, leaving 13 bases between them. CDR3: CASSDRGGGNQPQHF. The CDR3 nucleotides are TGTGCCAGTAGTGATAGGGGTGGGGGCAATCAGCCCCAGCATTTT.

This clonotype has just a few counts. The chain has TRBV5-1 and TRBJ2-7; 7 nucleotides agree with TRBD2. The CDR3 consists of 15 residues. Germline CDR1 reads SGHRS; CDR2 reads YFSETQ. Trimming took 4 bases from V and 3 from J; bases not matched to a gene: 10. CDR3 loop: CASSRVGGTNYEQYF. DNA of the CDR3: TGCGCCAGCAGCCGCGTGGGGGGGACCAACTACGAGCAGTACTTC.

V is TRBV20-1 and J is TRBJ2-7; D uncertain. The length of the CDR3 is 13 residues. CDR1 is DFQATT, CDR2 SNEGSKA, per germline (reference sequence). Trimming shortened V by 7 bases and J by 2 bases, and 15 bases separated the two germline ends. The CDR3 DNA sequence: TGCAGTGTGGCTAACTTTGGAACCTACGAGCAGTACTTC. Its translation is CSVANFGTYEQYF.

J is TRBJ1-5 and V is TRBV27; D is possibly TRBD1 (5 bases). The CDR3 length is 17 residues. From germline, CDR1 is MNHEY and CDR2 SMNVEV (reference sequence). Trimming stripped 0 bases from V and 7 bases from J, with 19 bases between. For the CDR3, the DNA is TGTGCCAGCAGTTTATCGGGGCAGAACCCGACATCGCAGCCCCAGCATTTT. Amino acid sequence: CASSLSGQNPTSQPQHF.

This clonotype appeared many times. The chain employs TRBV7-9 and TRBJ2-1; TRBD2 matches at 7 bases. V dropped 6 bases and J dropped 1; count of bases not matched to a gene: 6. The germline V gene encodes CDR1 SEHNR and CDR2 FQNEAQ (reference sequence). The CDR3 totals 15 residues. The CDR3 loop is CASRDAGASYNEQFF. The CDR3, as DNA: TGTGCCAGCAGGGATGCGGGAGCTTCCTACAATGAGCAGTTCTTC.

This clonotype was detected a few times. V usage is TRBV12-3 or TRBV12-4 and J usage is TRBJ1-1; 7 bases match TRBD1. V was pared by 4 bases and J by 0 bases, with 5 bases of the junction left unmatched. The CDR3 runs 15 residues. CDR3 DNA sequence: TGTGCCAGCAGTTATGACAGGGCGGTGAACACTGAAGCTTTCTTT. It codes for CASSYDRAVNTEAFF.

The genes are TRBV5-1 and TRBJ2-7; TRBD2 matches 8 bases. In germline, CDR1 is SGHRS, CDR2 YFSETQ. Trimming took 7 bases from V and 6 from J; bases not matched to a gene: 15. This CDR3 region has 15 residues. CDR3 DNA sequence: TGCGCCAGCCATCCGGACGGGACTAGTTCGGGCGAGCAGTACTTC. It encodes CASHPDGTSSGEQYF.

This clonotype has more than one count but fewer than ten. The V gene is TRBV5-1, the J gene TRBJ2-5, with unresolved D. Trimming removed 4 bases at V and 4 bases at J, with 14 bases between. The CDR3 consists of 14 residues. Germline CDR1 reads SGHRS; CDR2 reads YFSETQ. The CDR3 DNA sequence: TGCGCCAGCAGCAAAGACGGGTTGGTAGAGACCCAGTACTTC. Translation gives CASSKDGLVETQYF. Supplemented by reference TRBV5-1 and TRBJ2-5, the full variable domain reads KAGVTQTPRYLIKTRGQQVTLSCSPISGHRSVSWYQQTPGQGLQFLFEYFSETQRNKGNFPGRFSGRQFSNSRSEMNVSTLELGDSALYLCASSKDGLVETQYFGPGTRLLVL.

The chain joins TRBV11-2 to TRBJ2-4; D is perhaps TRBD1 or TRBD2 (5 bases each). The CDR3 runs 17 residues. In germline, CDR1 is SGHAT, CDR2 FQNNGV. V lost 5 bases, J lost 1 base, and 18 bases lay in between. In DNA, the CDR3 is TGTGCCAGCAGCCTAACCCCTTTGGGGGAGGCCAAAAACATTCAGTACTTC. This translates into CASSLTPLGEAKNIQYF. Variable domain in full (rest from reference TRBV11-2 and TRBJ2-4): EAGVAQSPRYKIIEKRQSVAFWCNPISGHATLYWYQQILGQGPKLLIQFQNNGVVDDSQLPKDRFSAERLKGVDSTLKIQPAKLEDSAVYLCASSLTPLGEAKNIQYFGAGTRLSVL.

This clonotype was recorded a few times. V usage is TRBV20-1 and J usage is TRBJ1-5, with D perhaps matching TRBD1 (5 bases). CDR1 is DFQATT, CDR2 SNEGSKA, per germline (reference sequence). The CDR3 consists of 18 residues. The V end was cut by 0 bases, the J end by 1 base, with 19 bases between. CDR3 sequence: CSARDNLGGGISNQPQHF. The CDR3 nucleotides are TGCAGTGCTAGAGATAACTTGGGGGGTGGAATCAGCAATCAGCCCCAGCATTTT.

The rearrangement links TRBV7-9 to TRBJ1-1; 7 bases align to TRBD1. The V segment lost 5 bases and the J segment 0 bases; nucleotides outside the gene matches: 9. Germline V gene sequence: CDR1 SEHNR, CDR2 FQNEAQ (reference sequence). This CDR3 has 16 amino acids. CDR3 in DNA: TGTGCCAGCAGCCCTGGGACAGCAAGGGTGAACACTGAAGCTTTCTTT. Amino acid sequence: CASSPGTARVNTEAFF.

The chain carries TRBV2 and TRBJ2-1; a possible D gene is TRBD1 (6 bases). Per germline, CDR1 SNHLY and CDR2 FYNNEI. V dropped 3 bases and J dropped 6 bases, with 15 bases sitting between them. The CDR3 consists of 15 residues. CDR3: CASSDTGKSINEQFF. Written as DNA, the CDR3 is TGTGCCAGCAGTGACACAGGGAAGTCGATCAATGAGCAGTTCTTC.

This clonotype was recorded at least ten times. V is TRBV29-1 and J is TRBJ2-1; D may be TRBD2 (6 bases). V lost 1 base and J lost 6, with 7 bases in between. Germline V gene lookup returns CDR1 SQVTM and CDR2 ANQGSEA. The CDR3 extends over 12 amino acids. Here the CDR3 reads CSVEVGGNEQFF. The CDR3 DNA follows: TGCAGCGTTGAAGTCGGGGGCAATGAGCAGTTCTTC.

The gene calls are TRBV15 and TRBJ2-7; TRBD1 matches 9 bases. CDR1 LNHNV and CDR2 YYDKDF come from the germline V gene (reference sequence). CDR3 length: 15 amino acids. Losses at the gene ends were 0 bases for V and 4 bases for J; bases not matched to a gene: 4. The CDR3 sequence: CATSRDRDRAYEQYF. The CDR3 DNA reads TGTGCCACCAGCAGAGATAGGGACAGGGCTTACGAGCAGTACTTC.

The V call is TRBV29-1, the J call TRBJ2-1; D is ambiguous. In germline, CDR1 is SQVTM, CDR2 ANQGSEA. Trimming took 5 bases from V and 0 from J, leaving 11 bases between them. This CDR3 comprises 14 residues. The chain's CDR3 is CSVPQGRSYNEQFF. In nucleotides, the CDR3 is TGCAGCGTTCCCCAAGGGCGCTCCTACAATGAGCAGTTCTTC.

V usage is TRBV5-1 and J usage is TRBJ2-5; 16 bases fit TRBD2. CDR3 size: 17 residues. With 4 bases clipped from V and 4 bases from J, the junction kept 7 bases outside the gene matches. Germline CDR1 reads SGHRS; CDR2 reads YFSETQ. The CDR3 DNA is TGCGCCAGCAGCCCGGGACTAGCGGGAGGGGGGAGAGAGACCCAGTACTTC. Protein: CASSPGLAGGGRETQYF.

The chain carries TRBV20-1 and TRBJ1-1, with D unresolved. This CDR3 comprises 11 residues. Germline V lookup: CDR1 DFQATT, CDR2 SNEGSKA (reference sequence). The V end lost 7 bases, the J end lost 1 base, and 7 bases lay between the germline ends. The CDR3 sequence: CSEQSNTEAFF. Written as DNA, the CDR3 is TGCAGTGAACAGTCGAACACTGAAGCTTTCTTT.

This clonotype was observed a few times. The chain is built from TRBV5-1 and TRBJ1-5, with D uncertain. This CDR3 has 13 residues. V lost 3 bases to trimming and J lost 2 bases, with 6 bases between them. In germline, CDR1 is SGHRS, CDR2 YFSETQ. CDR3 sequence: CASSSLGNQPQHF. The CDR3 DNA sequence: TGCGCCAGCAGCTCGCTGGGCAATCAGCCCCAGCATTTT.

Only a few counts were recorded for this clonotype. This CDR3 reads CASSDPTSEREGRGDTQYF. CDR3 DNA sequence: TGTGCCAGCAGCGACCCGACTTCCGAGCGGGAGGGCCGGGGAGATACGCAGTATTTT. J is TRBJ2-3 and V is TRBV9; TRBD2 aligns across 10 bases. Germline trimming cut 3 bases from V and 5 bases from J; bases unmatched to any gene: 18. CDR3 length equals 19 residues. Germline CDR1 and CDR2: SGDLS and YYNGEE.

This clonotype occurred many times. This chain uses TRBV6-5 with TRBJ2-7, with 11 bases identical to TRBD2. CDR1 and CDR2 (germline): MNHEY, SVGAGI. The CDR3 covers 15 residues. Trimming removed 0 bases from V and 8 bases from J; junction bases left unmatched: 6. This CDR3 is CASSYSGTSGLQQYF. In nucleotides, the CDR3 is TGTGCCAGCAGTTACTCCGGGACTAGCGGACTCCAGCAGTACTTC.

V and J are TRBV20-1 and TRBJ2-5, with TRBD2 matching over 8 bases. Germline V gives CDR1 DFQATT, CDR2 SNEGSKA (reference sequence). CDR3 length equals 14 residues. The CDR3 spells CSVFIAGQQETQYF. The CDR3 DNA follows: TGCAGCGTCTTTATAGCGGGGCAGCAAGAGACCCAGTACTTC.